At least ten counts were recorded for the clone carrying this T cell receptor beta chain. The data were obtained in a study of T-cell memory formation after mild COVID-19. TCRdb redid the calling of the 5' RACE reads with MiXCR, one entry per CDR3 protein. The sample contains about 140,000 distinct CDR3 sequences, 11% to 15% of which appear only once. V lost 1 base and J 5 bases, leaving 12 bases between the germline ends. CDR1 and CDR2 (germline): SGHVS, FNYEAQ. CDR3 length equals 14 residues. Material: PBMCs or a T cell subset sorted from them (not recorded which). This sequence originates from an adult woman who had mild COVID-19 (a few samples of this study predate the infection). Cell type and time point are not known. The chain uses TRBV7-6 and TRBJ2-7; D possibly corresponds to TRBD1 (6 bases). The CDR3 sequence is CASSLDREIDEQYF. Here the CDR3 DNA reads TGTGCCAGCAGCTTAGACAGGGAGATTGACGAGCAGTACTTC. The full variable domain, completed using reference TRBV7-6 and TRBJ2-7, is GAGVSQSPRYKVTKRGQDVALRCDPISGHVSLYWYRQALGQGPEFLTYFNYEAQQDKSGLPNDRFSAERPEGSISTLTIQRTEQRDSAMYRCASSLDREIDEQYFGPGTRLTVT.